Listed below are T cell receptor beta chains from one sample, sequenced in a study of cytomegalovirus exposure and HLA in healthy donors. The table came from immunoSEQ multiplex PCR; TCRdb's copy has only in-frame clones and leaves some out. The table lists tens of thousands of clones. Sequenced input: PBMCs. These receptors came from a man aged 35-49 years in good health and CMV-seronegative. CDR3s include the opening cysteine and the closing phenylalanine or tryptophan.

>TRBV5-5|.
CASSPVGSYEQYF
>TRBV18|TRBJ1-6
CASSQANSPLHF
>TRBV7-7|TRBJ2-5
CASSLDRGQETQYF
>TRBV6-1|TRBJ2-5
CASSVAGTQETQYF
>TRBV6-1|TRBJ2-7
CASSPRGSSYEQYF
>TRBV18|TRBJ2-1
CASSPVGEGEQFF
>TRBV7-2|TRBJ2-7
CASSLARRSGGNEQYF
>TRBV18|TRBJ1-6
CASSPQEASPLHF
>TRBV7-8|TRBJ1-6
CASSMRNSPLHF
>TRBV6-1|TRBJ2-1
CASSAAVLGEEFF
>TRBV9|TRBJ1-1
CASSVGRGKTEAFF
>TRBV5-1|TRBJ1-2
CASSGGTGAYYGYTF
>TRBV11-1|TRBJ2-7
CASSSGTRTYEQYF
>TRBV6-5|TRBJ1-2
CASSYSAGNNYGYTF
>TRBV19|TRBJ2-3
CASSIELAAPTDTQYF
>TRBV10-3|TRBJ1-1
CAISDTTGTEAFF
>TRBV5-1|TRBJ2-1
CASKPTQGPYNEQFF
>TRBV5-6|TRBJ1-1
CASSSKDRGRGTEAFF
>TRBV6-5|TRBJ1-2
CASSYGPQGLGGYTF
>TRBV7-9|TRBJ2-7
CASSLGQADDEQYF
>TRBV6-5|TRBJ2-3
CASSSTGQGTDTQYF
>TRBV10-3|TRBJ1-3
CAISPMTVSGNTIYF
>TRBV29-1|TRBJ2-2
CSVYMTGAGELFF